This T cell receptor (beta chain) was sequenced in a study of blood T cells in healthy people across ages. Study background: Through template switching, about one barcoded beta molecule was captured per two T cells, as measured in model experiments. The study's findings and limits: Age advanced and TCR beta diversity per million T cells fell, roughly linearly.

A second PCR of about 6 to 12 cycles used a sample-barcoded 5' primer and a J-beta primer mix. TCRdb called the 5' RACE reads again in MiXCR, with one record for every CDR3 protein. The sample yields 1.5 million to 2 million distinct CDR3 sequences, 30% to 40% seen once. Isolation of PBMCs gave at least 6.5 million cells per sample. There were at least 5.5 micrograms of total RNA extracted from every sample. On this clonotype: Its antigen is as yet unknown.

Input material: blood. The receptor was isolated from a human donor in good health.

CDR3 region: CASSLDLDGSYYGYTF. CDR3 bases: TGCGCCAGCAGCTTGGATCTGGACGGGTCCTACTATGGCTACACCTTC. This chain connects TRBV5-1 to TRBJ1-2; D remains ambiguous. CDR3 size: 16 residues. Germline V gives CDR1 SGHRS, CDR2 YFSETQ. V was shortened by 0 bases and J by 3 bases, with 15 bases between the two germline ends.